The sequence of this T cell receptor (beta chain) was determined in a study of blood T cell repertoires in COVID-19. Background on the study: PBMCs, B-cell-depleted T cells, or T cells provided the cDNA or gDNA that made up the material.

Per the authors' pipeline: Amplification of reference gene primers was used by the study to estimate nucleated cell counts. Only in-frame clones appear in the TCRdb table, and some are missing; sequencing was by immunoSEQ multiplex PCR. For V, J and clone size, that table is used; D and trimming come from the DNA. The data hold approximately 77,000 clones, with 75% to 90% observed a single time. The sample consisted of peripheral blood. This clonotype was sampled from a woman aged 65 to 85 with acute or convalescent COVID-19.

The CDR3 loop is CASSQDRRDYEQYF. CDR3 DNA sequence: TGCGCCAGCAGCCAAGACCGGAGGGATTACGAGCAGTACTTC. The chain has TRBV4-3 and TRBJ2-7; a possible D gene is TRBD2 (6 bases). Germline CDR1 reads LGHNA; CDR2 reads YSLEER. Trimming took 0 bases from V and 4 from J, leaving 10 bases between them. The CDR3 totals 14 residues.